The source of this T cell receptor (beta chain) is a study of cytotoxic CD8 clonotypes in ibrutinib-treated CLL. Across the study: 11 relapsed/refractory, roughly 16 treatment-naive; fewer than 18 IGHV unmutated. Productive templates per sample averaged about 260,000; productive rearrangements, 80,000 to 95,000. Findings of the study overall: Age-matched healthy donor levels were exceeded by baseline clonality, which tracked circulating CD8+ T-cell counts. Ibrutinib response saw clonality rise, and progression saw it return toward baseline.

The sample holds a few counts of this clone. Its antigen is currently unknown. Method: immunoSEQ multiplex PCR; TCRdb's copy keeps in-frame clones and lacks some. The table includes more than 55,000 clones, over 60% detected once. V lost 3 bases and J 5 bases, leaving 12 bases between the germline ends. Per germline, CDR1 SGHDT and CDR2 YYEEEE. The CDR3 runs to 14 residues. The chain has TRBV5-6 and TRBJ2-1; D may be TRBD2 (6 bases). The receptor's source is a human donor with chronic lymphocytic leukemia. Source: PBMCs, taken after 12 months of ibrutinib treatment. The CDR3: CASSWRGGHNEQFF. The CDR3 DNA reads TGTGCCAGCAGCTGGAGGGGCGGGCACAATGAGCAGTTCTTC.